This TCR beta chain was recorded in a study of identical twins. This CDR3 is built from 15 residues. V gave up 2 bases and J gave up 3 bases; unmatched junction bases: 7. Germline V gene sequence: CDR1 SGHRS, CDR2 YFSETQ. The donor group consisted entirely of healthy Caucasians. TCRdb passed the 5' RACE reads through MiXCR, listing each CDR3 protein once. In the table there are approximately 500,000 distinct CDR3 sequences, around 24% of which are singletons. These data are also associated with another study on T cells expressing NK-cell markers. That source notes: The contribution of dominant NKG2C+ clonotypes to CD8+ T cells in a handful of donors was roughly 1.0-7.5%.

V and J are TRBV5-1 and TRBJ2-7; 8 bases are a match to TRBD1. The TCR comes from a woman aged 18-29 years in good health. The specimen was CD4+ T cells sorted from blood. CDR3 protein: CASSLVPGQVYEQYF. The DNA for the CDR3 is TGCGCCAGCAGCTTAGTCCCGGGACAGGTCTACGAGCAGTACTTC.